This TCR beta chain was sequenced during a study of blood T cell repertoires in COVID-19. This clone appeared once. The V gene's germline CDR1 is LGHNA and CDR2 YSLEER. Trimming took 1 base from V and 9 from J, leaving 11 bases between them. The CDR3 consists of 13 residues. In the original workflow: Using reference gene primer amplification, nucleated cell counts were estimated. Clones were read by immunoSEQ multiplex PCR, and TCRdb kept only the in-frame ones, dropping some. The DNA gave D and trimming, while V, J and clone size come from that table. The table lists 90,000 to 120,000 clones, about 89% of them singletons.

The chain employs TRBV4-3 and TRBJ2-3; a weak D match, TRBD2 (5 bases). The sequence was collected from a man aged 35 to 55 with active or convalescent COVID-19. Material: peripheral blood. DNA of the CDR3: TGCGCCAGCAGCCAAGCGGGAAGCTTGACGCAGTATTTT. Encoded protein: CASSQAGSLTQYF.